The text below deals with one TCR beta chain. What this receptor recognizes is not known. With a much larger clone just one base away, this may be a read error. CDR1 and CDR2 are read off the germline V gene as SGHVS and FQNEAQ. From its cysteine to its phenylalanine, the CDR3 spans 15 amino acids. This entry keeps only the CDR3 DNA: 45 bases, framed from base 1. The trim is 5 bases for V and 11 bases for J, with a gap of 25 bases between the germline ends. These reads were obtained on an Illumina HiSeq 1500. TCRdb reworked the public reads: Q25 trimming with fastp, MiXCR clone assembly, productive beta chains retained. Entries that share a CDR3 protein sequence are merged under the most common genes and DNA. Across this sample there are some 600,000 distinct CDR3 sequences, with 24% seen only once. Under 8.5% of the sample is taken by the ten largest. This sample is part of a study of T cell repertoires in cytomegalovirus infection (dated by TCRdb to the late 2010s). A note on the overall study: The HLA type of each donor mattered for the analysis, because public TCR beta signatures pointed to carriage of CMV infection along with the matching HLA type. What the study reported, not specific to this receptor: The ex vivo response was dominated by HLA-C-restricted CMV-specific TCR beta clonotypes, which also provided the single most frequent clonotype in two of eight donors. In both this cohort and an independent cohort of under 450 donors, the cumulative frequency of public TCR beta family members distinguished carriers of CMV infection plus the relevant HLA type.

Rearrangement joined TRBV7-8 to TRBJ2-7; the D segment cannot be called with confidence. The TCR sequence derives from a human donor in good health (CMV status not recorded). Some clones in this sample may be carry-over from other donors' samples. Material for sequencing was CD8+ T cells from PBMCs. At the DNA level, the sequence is TGTGCCAGCAGCCGTGGCCAAGGTCGCCTTAGACGTGAGTACTTC. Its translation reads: CASSRGQGRLRREYF.